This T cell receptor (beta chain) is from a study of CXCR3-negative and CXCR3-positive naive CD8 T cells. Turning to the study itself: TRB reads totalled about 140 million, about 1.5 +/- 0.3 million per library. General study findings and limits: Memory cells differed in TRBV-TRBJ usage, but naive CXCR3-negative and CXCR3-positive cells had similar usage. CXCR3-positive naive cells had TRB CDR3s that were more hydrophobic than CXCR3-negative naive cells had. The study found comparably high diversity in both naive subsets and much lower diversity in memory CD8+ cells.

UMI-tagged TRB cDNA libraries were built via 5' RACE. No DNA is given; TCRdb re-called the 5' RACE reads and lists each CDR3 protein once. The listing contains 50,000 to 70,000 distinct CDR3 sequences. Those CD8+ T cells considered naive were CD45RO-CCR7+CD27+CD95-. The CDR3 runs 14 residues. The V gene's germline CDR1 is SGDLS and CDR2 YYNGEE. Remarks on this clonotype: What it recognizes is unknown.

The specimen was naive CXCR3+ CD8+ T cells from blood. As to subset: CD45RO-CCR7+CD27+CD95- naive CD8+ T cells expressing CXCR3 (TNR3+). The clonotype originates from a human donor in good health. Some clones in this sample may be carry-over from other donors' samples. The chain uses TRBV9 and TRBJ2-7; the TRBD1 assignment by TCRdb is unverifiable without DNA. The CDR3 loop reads CASSVDWTSYEQYF.